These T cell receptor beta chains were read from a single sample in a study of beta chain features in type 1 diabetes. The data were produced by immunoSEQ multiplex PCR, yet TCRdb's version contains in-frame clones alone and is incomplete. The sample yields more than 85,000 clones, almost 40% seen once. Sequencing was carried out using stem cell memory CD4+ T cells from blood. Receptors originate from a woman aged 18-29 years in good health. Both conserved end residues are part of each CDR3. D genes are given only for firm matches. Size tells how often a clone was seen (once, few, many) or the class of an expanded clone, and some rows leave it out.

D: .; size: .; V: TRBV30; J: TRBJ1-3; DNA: TGTGCCTGGAGTTGGCGTGGGGCACCGGGAAACACCATATATTTT; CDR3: CAWSWRGAPGNTIYF
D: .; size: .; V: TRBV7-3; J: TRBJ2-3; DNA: TGTGCCAGCAGCTTACTCCCGGCGGTACGGGGCACAGATACGCAGTATTTT; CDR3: CASSLLPAVRGTDTQYF
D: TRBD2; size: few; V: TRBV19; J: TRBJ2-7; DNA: TGTGCCAGTAAACAGCGGGGATCCTACGAGCAGTACTTC; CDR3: CASKQRGSYEQYF
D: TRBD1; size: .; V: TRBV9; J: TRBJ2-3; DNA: TGTGCCAGCAGCGCCCGGGACAGGGGTGCCGATACGCAGTATTTT; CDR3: CASSARDRGADTQYF
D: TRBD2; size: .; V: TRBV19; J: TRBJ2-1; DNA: TGTGCCAGTAGTGCTGGGACTAGCGGGAGTAATGAGCAGTTCTTC; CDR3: CASSAGTSGSNEQFF
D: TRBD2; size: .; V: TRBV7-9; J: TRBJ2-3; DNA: TGTGCCAGCAGCTTACTCTCTCTAGCGGGAGGGGCAGATACGCAGTATTTT; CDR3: CASSLLSLAGGADTQYF
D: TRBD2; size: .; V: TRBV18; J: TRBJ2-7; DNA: TGTGCCAGCTCACCGAACAGATCCAACCTAGCGGGTTCTTCCTACGAGCAGTACTTC; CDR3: CASSPNRSNLAGSSYEQYF
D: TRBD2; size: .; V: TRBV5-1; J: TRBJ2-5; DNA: TGCGCCAGCAGCTTGCGAGCGGGAGTAGAGACCCAGTACTTC; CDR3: CASSLRAGVETQYF
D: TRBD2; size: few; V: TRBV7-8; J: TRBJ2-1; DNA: TGTGCCAGCAGCACCCGTAGCGGGAGGGGCGACAATGAGCAGTTCTTC; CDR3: CASSTRSGRGDNEQFF
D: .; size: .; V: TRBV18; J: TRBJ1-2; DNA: TGTGCCAGCTCACCAAATAGGGGGTTGCCCCACTATGGCTACACCTTC; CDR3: CASSPNRGLPHYGYTF
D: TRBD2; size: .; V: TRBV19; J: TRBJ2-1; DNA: TGTGCCAGTAGTACGGGACTAGCGGGTAGCAATGAGCAGTTCTTC; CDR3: CASSTGLAGSNEQFF
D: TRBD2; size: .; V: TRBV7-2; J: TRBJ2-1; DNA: TGTGCCAGCAGCTTAGCCGGGACTAGGATCAATGAGCAGTTCTTC; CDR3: CASSLAGTRINEQFF
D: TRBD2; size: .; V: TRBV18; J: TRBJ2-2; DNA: TGTGCCAGCTCACCGGCGGGAGCCGGGGAGCTGTTTTTT; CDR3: CASSPAGAGELFF
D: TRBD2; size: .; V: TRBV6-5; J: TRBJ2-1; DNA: TGTGCCAGCAGTTACCCTAGCGGCAATGAGCAGTTCTTC; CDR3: CASSYPSGNEQFF
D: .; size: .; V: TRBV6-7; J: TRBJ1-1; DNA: TGTGCCAGCAGTTACTTGAACAGGGACCTCACTGAAGCTTTCTTT; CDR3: CASSYLNRDLTEAFF
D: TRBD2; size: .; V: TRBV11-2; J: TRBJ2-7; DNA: TGTGCCAGCAGAGCTAGCGGGAGGGCCATTTTCAACGAGCAGTACTTC; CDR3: CASRASGRAIFNEQYF
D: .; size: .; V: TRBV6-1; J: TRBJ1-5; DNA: TGTGCCAGCAGTGAAGCGCTTGAGCAGCCCCAGCATTTT; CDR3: CASSEALEQPQHF
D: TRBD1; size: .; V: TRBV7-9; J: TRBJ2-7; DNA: TGTGCCAGCAGCCCGGCGGCAGGGGGTCTGTACGAGCAGTACTTC; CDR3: CASSPAAGGLYEQYF
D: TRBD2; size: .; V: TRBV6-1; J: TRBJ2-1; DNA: TGTGCCAGCAGTGTTCCTCTGACTAGCGATTTCTACAATGAGCAGTTCTTC; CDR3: CASSVPLTSDFYNEQFF
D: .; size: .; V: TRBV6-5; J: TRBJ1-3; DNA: TGTGCCAGCAGCCCGGACGGGGGCTCTGGAAACACCATATATTTT; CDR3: CASSPDGGSGNTIYF
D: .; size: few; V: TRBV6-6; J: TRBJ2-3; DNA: TGTGCCAGCGGACAGTTTAGAGATACGCAGTATTTT; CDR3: CASGQFRDTQYF
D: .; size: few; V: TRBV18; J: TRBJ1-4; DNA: TGTGCCAGCTCCCGTGCGGAAAAACTGTTTTTT; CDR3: CASSRAEKLFF
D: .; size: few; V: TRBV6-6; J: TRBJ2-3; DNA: TGTGCCAGCAGTTACTCGGATGTGGACAACACAGATACGCAGTATTTT; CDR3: CASSYSDVDNTDTQYF
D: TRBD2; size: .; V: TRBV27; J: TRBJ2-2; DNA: TGTGCCAGCAGTTTATCGTTGGCGGGAGGCCCAATCGGGGAGCTGTTTTTT; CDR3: CASSLSLAGGPIGELFF
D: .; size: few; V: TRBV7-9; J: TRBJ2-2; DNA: TGTGCCAGCAGCTTAGCTCGTAACACCGGGGAGCTGTTTTTT; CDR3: CASSLARNTGELFF
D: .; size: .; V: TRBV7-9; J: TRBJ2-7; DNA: TGTGCCAGCGGTTCGGTCTACGAGCAGTACTTC; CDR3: CASGSVYEQYF
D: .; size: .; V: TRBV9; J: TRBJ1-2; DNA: TGTGCCAGCAGCGGAGGGTATGGCTACACCTTC; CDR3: CASSGGYGYTF
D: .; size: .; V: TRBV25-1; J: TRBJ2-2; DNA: TGTGCCAGCAGTGACTTGACTACCCTCACCGGGGAGCTGTTTTTT; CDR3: CASSDLTTLTGELFF
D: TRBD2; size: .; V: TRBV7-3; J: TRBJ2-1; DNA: TGTGCCAGCAGCTTAGGGGGACTAGCGGGAGGTCCCACCAAGTACAATGAGCAGTTCTTC; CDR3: CASSLGGLAGGPTKYNEQFF
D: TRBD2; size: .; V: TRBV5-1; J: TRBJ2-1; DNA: TGCGCCAGCAGCGCGATGGGACTAGCGGGACATCTAGTCGGGTTCTTC; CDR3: CASSAMGLAGHLVGFF
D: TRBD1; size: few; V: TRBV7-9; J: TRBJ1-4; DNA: TGTGCCAGCAGCTTAGGGACAGGGGATGAAAAACTGTTTTTT; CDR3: CASSLGTGDEKLFF
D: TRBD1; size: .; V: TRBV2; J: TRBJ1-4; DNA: TGTGCCAGCAGACTGGGACAGATAATTTTGGGAACTAATGAAAAACTGTTTTTT; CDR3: CASRLGQIILGTNEKLFF
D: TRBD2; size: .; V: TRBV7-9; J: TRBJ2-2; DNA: TGTGCCAGCAGCCTTCCGGGACTAGCGATCACCGGGGAGCTGTTTTTT; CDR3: CASSLPGLAITGELFF